This is a list of T cell receptor beta chains from one sample in a study of OX40 agonist ivuxolimab in advanced cancers. TCRdb keeps only in-frame clones here, not all; method: immunoSEQ multiplex PCR. The profile shows some 77,000 clones, around 83% of them singletons. This specimen consisted of CD4+ or CD8+ T cells sorted from blood, obtained in a trial of the OX40 agonist ivuxolimab. Source of these receptors: an adult with an advanced solid tumor such as melanoma, head and neck, liver or kidney cancer. The CDR3 runs from the conserved cysteine through the conserved F or W. The D gene is left open where the match is weak. Clone size appears in some rows only: once, few, many, or a class for an expanded clone.

TRBV7-6	NA	TRBJ2-1	18	TRBD2	TGTGCCAGCAGCTTAACGCTCCCTACTAGCGCCGGTTACAATGAGCAGTTCTTC	CASSLTLPTSAGYNEQFF
TRBV19	NA	TRBJ1-2	14	NA	TGTGCCAGTGGGGTTGGAGGGGACTCATATGGCTACACCTTC	CASGVGGDSYGYTF
TRBV30	NA	TRBJ1-1	14	NA	TGTGCCTGGAGTAGGGATGGGGCGCGCTCTGAAGCTTTCTTT	CAWSRDGARSEAFF
TRBV5-1	NA	TRBJ1-1	15	NA	TGCGCCAGCAGCTTGCCCGGGGGGGCCGAGACTGAAGCTTTCTTT	CASSLPGGAETEAFF
TRBV6-1	NA	TRBJ1-5	13	TRBD1	TGTGCCAGCAGTGGGGACAGGGGGCAGCCCCAGCATTTT	CASSGDRGQPQHF
TRBV10-3	once	TRBJ2-6	16	TRBD1	TGTGCCATCAATGGACAGGACCTCTCTGGGGCCAACGTCCTGACTTTC	CAINGQDLSGANVLTF
TRBV28	once	TRBJ2-5	12	NA	TGTGCCAGCAGTTTAAAAGGGTCCGCGCAGTACTTC	CASSLKGSAQYF
TRBV4-2	NA	TRBJ2-2	16	NA	TGTGCCAGCAGCCAAGATTTAGTAGGGAAGGCCGGGGAGCTGTTTTTT	CASSQDLVGKAGELFF
TRBV30	NA	TRBJ1-3	12	NA	TGTGCCTGGAGCGGACAGCTGGACACCATATATTTT	CAWSGQLDTIYF
TRBV27	NA	TRBJ2-1	15	TRBD1	TGTGCCAGCAGTCACCGGGACAGGGGAGGGAATGAGCAGTTCTTC	CASSHRDRGGNEQFF
TRBV28	few	TRBJ2-2	13	NA	TGTGCCAGCAGACCGACGGGGCCCGGGGAGCTGTTTTTT	CASRPTGPGELFF
TRBV7-2	NA	TRBJ2-5	15	TRBD2	TGTGCCAGCAGCTTAGCTCTCGGGGGGCAAGAGACCCAGTACTTC	CASSLALGGQETQYF
TRBV7-9	once	TRBJ1-1	14	TRBD1	TGTGCCAGCAGCTCCAGGACAGGAGACACTGAAGCTTTCTTT	CASSSRTGDTEAFF
TRBV28	NA	TRBJ1-6	14	NA	TGTGCCAGCAGTTTGACCGTAGGGAATTCACCCCTCCACTTT	CASSLTVGNSPLHF
TRBV7-9	NA	TRBJ1-5	15	NA	TGTGCCAGCAGCTTAAGCCGGCATAGCAATCAGCCCCAGCATTTT	CASSLSRHSNQPQHF
TRBV12-5	NA	TRBJ2-6	13	NA	TGTGCTAGTGCCGACTCTGGGGCCAACGTCCTGACTTTC	CASADSGANVLTF
TRBV7-8	once	TRBJ1-1	14	NA	TGTGCCAGCACCTCAGACAGGTTGAACACTGAAGCTTTCTTT	CASTSDRLNTEAFF
TRBV11-3	NA	TRBJ2-2	13	NA	TGTGCCAGCAGCTTATTGATTTCGGGGGAGCTGTTTTTT	CASSLLISGELFF
TRBV20-1	NA	TRBJ1-1	10	NA	TGCAGTGCTAGAGTGGGGGAAGCTTTCTTT	CSARVGEAFF